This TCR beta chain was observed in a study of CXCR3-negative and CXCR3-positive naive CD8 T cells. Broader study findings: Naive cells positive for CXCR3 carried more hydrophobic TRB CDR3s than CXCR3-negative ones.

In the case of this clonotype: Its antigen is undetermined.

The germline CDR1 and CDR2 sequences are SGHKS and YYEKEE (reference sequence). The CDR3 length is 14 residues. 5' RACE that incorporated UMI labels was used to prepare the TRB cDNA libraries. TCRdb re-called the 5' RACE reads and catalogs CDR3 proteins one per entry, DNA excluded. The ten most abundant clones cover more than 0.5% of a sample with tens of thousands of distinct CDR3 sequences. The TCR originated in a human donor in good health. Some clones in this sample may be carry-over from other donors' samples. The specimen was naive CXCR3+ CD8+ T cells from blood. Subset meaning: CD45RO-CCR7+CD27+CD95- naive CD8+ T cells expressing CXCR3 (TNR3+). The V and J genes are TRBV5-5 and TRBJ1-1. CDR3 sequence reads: CASSLWGLGTQAFF.